This passage covers 5 T cell receptor beta chains from one sample sequenced in a study of somatic mutations in cytotoxic T cells in rheumatoid arthritis. Assay used: immunoSEQ multiplex PCR; TCRdb lists only in-frame clones, some missing. The sample has roughly 25,000 clones; 70% to 80% are singletons. The sequencing input was CD8+ T cells sorted from blood. The source is a woman between 18 and 29 years old in good health.

The chain is built from TRBV4-1 and TRBJ2-3; 16 bases map to TRBD2. V lost 0 bases, J lost 3 bases, and 6 bases stayed unmatched. The CDR3 length is 19 residues. Germline V CDR1 and CDR2: MGHRA, YSYEKL. The CDR3 is CASSQDPPGLAGGTDTQYF. CDR3 sequence (DNA): TGCGCCAGCAGCCAAGATCCCCCGGGACTAGCGGGAGGGACAGATACGCAGTATTTT.

This clone has a handful of counts. The chain joins TRBV2 to TRBJ1-3; 12 nucleotides line up with TRBD1. The V and J ends lost 3 bases and 2 bases, in that order; junction bases with no gene match: 5. Germline CDR1 reads SNHLY; CDR2 reads FYNNEI. CDR3 length equals 17 residues. CDR3 region: CASSEPGTGGPGNTIYF. The CDR3 coding sequence is TGTGCCAGCAGTGAGCCAGGGACAGGGGGCCCTGGAAACACCATATATTTT.

This clone has more than one count but fewer than ten. The CDR3 reads CAISGVGNESSGYTF. DNA of the CDR3: TGTGCCATCAGTGGCGTGGGGAATGAAAGTTCTGGCTACACCTTC. The gene calls are TRBV10-3 and TRBJ1-2; D unresolved. Trimming removed 4 bases from V and 7 bases from J, with 19 bases in between. The CDR3 covers 15 residues. CDR1 ENHRY and CDR2 SYGVKD come from the germline V gene.

J is TRBJ1-1 and V is TRBV4-1; D perhaps matches TRBD1 (6 bases). In germline, CDR1 is MGHRA, CDR2 YSYEKL. The CDR3 length is 16 residues. The V end was cut by 1 base, the J end by 0 bases, with 12 bases between. The CDR3, as DNA: TGCGCCAGCAGCCAAGGCGTCCGGACAGTGAACACTGAAGCTTTCTTT. Translating gives CASSQGVRTVNTEAFF.

The rearrangement links TRBV9 to TRBJ2-5, with 13 bases aligning to TRBD2. Germline CDR1 reads SGDLS; CDR2 reads YYNGEE. J was trimmed by 5 bases and V by 0 bases; bases with no gene match: 4. The CDR3 consists of 16 residues. CDR3 in amino acids: CASSVELAGGRETQYF. Here the CDR3 DNA reads TGTGCCAGCAGCGTAGAACTAGCGGGGGGGCGGGAGACCCAGTACTTC.